These 19 T cell receptor beta chains came from one sample sequenced in a study of blood T cells in healthy people across ages. With a J-beta primer mix and a sample-barcoded 5' primer, a second PCR ran about 7 to 12 cycles. TCRdb ran MiXCR on the 5' RACE reads and lists one entry per CDR3 protein. The data contain 780,000 or so distinct CDR3 sequences, about 56% of them singletons. The specimen sequenced was blood. The receptors derive from a man aged 35 to 55 in good health.

V gene TRBV5-1 combines with J gene TRBJ2-5; D unresolved. Between the trimmed V and J ends, which lost 5 bases and 10 bases, there was a span of 12 bases. Germline V gives CDR1 SGHRS, CDR2 YFSETQ. This CDR3 spans 11 amino acids. The CDR3 DNA is TGCGCCAGCAGTGAACTTGGGGTCCAGTACTTC. It encodes CASSELGVQYF.

In its sample, this clonotype was seen a few times. V and J are TRBV11-3 and TRBJ2-7, with a weak D call TRBD2 (5 bases). CDR3 length: 15 amino acids. Germline-derived CDR1 and CDR2 are SGHNT and YENEEA. The V and J ends lost 5 bases and 3 bases respectively, with 17 bases between them. The CDR3 DNA reads TGTGCCAGCAGCCCTATAAGCGGAGATCTCTACGAGCAGTACTTC. Its protein product is CASSPISGDLYEQYF.

The V call is TRBV12-3 or TRBV12-4, the J call TRBJ2-6; D is unclear. V was cut by 2 bases and J by 0 bases, with 5 bases left in between. This CDR3 comprises 15 residues. CDR3 coding DNA: TGTGCCAGCAGTTTAACCCGCTCTGGGGCCAACGTCCTGACTTTC. The encoded protein is CASSLTRSGANVLTF.

The chain carries TRBV4-2 and TRBJ2-1; no reliable D call. The germline V gene encodes CDR1 LGHNA and CDR2 YNFKEQ. The CDR3 consists of 11 residues. The germline V and J ends were trimmed by 1 base and 8 bases, with 3 bases remaining between them. The CDR3 DNA reads as TGTGCCAGCAGCCAAGCAGATGAGCAGTTCTTC. It yields the protein CASSQADEQFF.

V gene TRBV10-3 combines with J gene TRBJ1-5, with D perhaps matching TRBD1 (6 bases). This CDR3 is 16 amino acids long. Trimming shortened V by 2 bases and J by 0 bases, and 11 bases separated the two germline ends. Germline CDR1 reads ENHRY; CDR2 reads SYGVKD. The CDR3 DNA reads TGTGCCATCAGTGAGAGGGGGACTATTAGCAATCAGCCCCAGCATTTT. Protein product: CAISERGTISNQPQHF.

This clonotype was seen a single time. The chain carries TRBV20-1 and TRBJ2-1, with TRBD2 matching 7 bases. This CDR3 spans 15 amino acids. Trimming took 3 bases from V and 5 from J; bases not matched to a gene: 10. Germline CDR1 DFQATT, CDR2 SNEGSKA (reference sequence). The CDR3 reads CSASKASGRDNEQFF. The CDR3 region has the DNA TGCAGTGCTAGTAAGGCTAGCGGTCGTGACAATGAGCAGTTCTTC.

V gene TRBV20-1 combines with J gene TRBJ2-1; maybe TRBD1 (5 bases). The ends were cut back, 3 bases at V and 5 bases at J, with 11 bases in the middle. This CDR3 comprises 13 residues. Germline CDR1 DFQATT, CDR2 SNEGSKA (reference sequence). Here the CDR3 reads CSARETVNNEQFF. In DNA, the CDR3 is TGCAGTGCTAGGGAGACAGTGAACAATGAGCAGTTCTTC.

This clonotype was counted a single time. A much larger clone is a single base away; this may be a read error. J is TRBJ2-5 and V is TRBV4-2; perhaps TRBD2 as D (5 bases). Germline-derived CDR1 and CDR2 are LGHNA and YNFKEQ. The CDR3 loop spans 16 amino acids. CDR3 nucleotide sequence: TGTGCCGGCAGCCAAGAGGGAAACAGTAATCAAGAGACCCAGTACTTC. Protein product: CAGSQEGNSNQETQYF.

This clonotype was picked up one time. The J gene is TRBJ2-1, the V gene TRBV20-1; the D call may be TRBD1 or TRBD2 (6 bases each). CDR3 length: 15 amino acids. Germline CDR1 DFQATT, CDR2 SNEGSKA (reference sequence). Trimming shortened V by 6 bases and J by 4 bases, and 19 bases separated the two germline ends. CDR3 sequence (DNA): TGCAGTGCCCGAGGGGGGATAAGTGGGTACAATGAGCAGTTCTTC. Its translation is CSARGGISGYNEQFF.

The V call is TRBV5-1, the J call TRBJ1-4; 9 positions match TRBD1. The germline CDR1 and CDR2 sequences are SGHRS and YFSETQ. V dropped 5 bases and J dropped 5; count of bases not matched to a gene: 7. The CDR3 has 15 amino acids. This chain's CDR3 is CASSPGTGLNEKLFF. The CDR3 DNA is TGCGCCAGCAGTCCCGGGACAGGGTTGAATGAAAAACTGTTTTTT.

This clonotype has a single count. The chain uses TRBV28 and TRBJ2-4; D call uncertain. The DNA end is a closer match to TRBJ2-7, so the J assignment may be wrong. CDR1 and CDR2 (germline): MDHEN, SYDVKM. CDR3 length equals 10 residues. As DNA, the CDR3 is TGTGCCCCGATTCAGTACGAGCAGTACTTC. Protein product: CAPIQYEQYF.

This clonotype appeared many times. The chain employs TRBV13 and TRBJ2-7, with D perhaps matching TRBD1 (5 bases). Per the germline V gene, CDR1 is PRHDT and CDR2 is FYEKMQ (reference sequence). Trimming took 4 bases from V and 3 from J, leaving 13 bases between them. The CDR3 totals 14 residues. The CDR3 here is CASSSARAFYEQYF. The CDR3 bases are TGTGCCAGCAGCTCCGCCAGGGCGTTCTACGAGCAGTACTTC.

This clonotype was seen at least ten times. The chain couples TRBV20-1 to TRBJ2-7; D is unresolved. The CDR3 contains 11 residues. V shed 1 base and J shed 5 bases, with 6 bases lying between them. Germline assignment: CDR1 DFQATT and CDR2 SNEGSKA (reference sequence). The CDR3 loop reads CSARGGHEQYF. Written as DNA, the CDR3 is TGCAGTGCTAGAGGGGGTCACGAGCAGTACTTC.

This clonotype came up many times. The chain uses TRBV7-8 and TRBJ1-4; D remains unclear. The V end lost 5 bases, the J end lost 7 bases, and 11 bases lay between the germline ends. Germline-derived CDR1 and CDR2 are SGHVS and FQNEAQ. There are 13 residues in the CDR3. DNA of the CDR3: TGTGCCAGCAGCGCCCGGGAAGGTGAAAAACTGTTTTTT. Amino acids: CASSAREGEKLFF. Complete variable domain (other parts from reference TRBV7-8 and TRBJ1-4): GAGVSQSPRYKVAKRGQDVALRCDPISGHVSLFWYQQALGQGPEFLTYFQNEAQLDKSGLPSDRFFAERPEGSVSTLKIQRTQQEDSAVYLCASSAREGEKLFFGSGTQLSVL.

The CDR3 spells CASSNRGTYNEQFF. The CDR3 nucleotides read TGTGCCAGTAGCAACAGGGGCACCTACAATGAGCAGTTCTTC. The V and J genes are TRBV19 and TRBJ2-1; TRBD1 aligns across 7 bases. Germline trimming cut 6 bases from V and 2 bases from J; bases unmatched to any gene: 4. The germline CDR1 and CDR2 sequences are LNHDA and SQIVND (reference sequence). This CDR3 comprises 14 residues.

The V call is TRBV5-1, the J call TRBJ2-3; D remains unclear. From germline, CDR1 is SGHRS and CDR2 YFSETQ. With 1 base removed from V and 1 base from J, the gap between germline ends came to 4 bases. CDR3 length equals 13 residues. The CDR3 reads CASSLYRTDTQYF. CDR3 sequence (DNA): TGCGCCAGCAGCTTGTACCGCACAGATACGCAGTATTTT. Full variable domain (remainder filled in from reference TRBV5-1 and TRBJ2-3): KAGVTQTPRYLIKTRGQQVTLSCSPISGHRSVSWYQQTPGQGLQFLFEYFSETQRNKGNFPGRFSGRQFSNSRSEMNVSTLELGDSALYLCASSLYRTDTQYFGPGTRLTVL.

The chain has TRBV11-2 and TRBJ1-2, with D possibly being TRBD1 (5 bases). Germline V gives CDR1 SGHAT, CDR2 FQNNGV. This CDR3 spans 15 amino acids. V was trimmed by 3 bases and J by 12 bases, leaving 23 bases between them. CDR3 in amino acids: CASSLAFGTFMVHTF. The CDR3 DNA sequence: TGTGCCAGCAGCTTGGCTTTCGGGACTTTTATGGTTCACACCTTC.

This clonotype has just a few counts. The rearrangement links TRBV7-2 to TRBJ2-3; a weak D match, TRBD2 (5 bases). CDR1 and CDR2 (germline): SGHTA, FQGNSA. There are 14 residues in the CDR3. Deletions cut 5 bases from V and 1 base from J, with 10 bases between. The CDR3 DNA sequence: TGTGCCAGCAGCGAGGAGGACCGCACAGATACGCAGTATTTT. Protein sequence: CASSEEDRTDTQYF.

This clonotype was seen once. The chain recombines TRBV12-3 or TRBV12-4 with TRBJ2-3; possibly TRBD1 or TRBD2 for D (7 bases each). Trimming left V 6 bases short and J 4 bases short, with 14 bases between. There are 14 residues in the CDR3. CDR3 residues: CASSPGGAADTQYF. Written as DNA, the CDR3 is TGTGCCAGCAGCCCAGGGGGGGCCGCAGATACGCAGTATTTT.